This T cell receptor (beta chain) comes out of a study of a mutant IDH1 vaccine in newly diagnosed glioma. Study-level information: Across weeks 1, 3, 5, 7, 11, 15, 19 and 23, patients received a vaccination each time, eight in all. Overall study findings and caveats: Seemingly, top peripheral T cell clonotype changes bore no relation to pseudoprogression. Among all patients, vaccine-induced immune responses occurred in over 80%.

About this clone itself: The antigen is undetermined.

Repertoires were generated with immunoSEQ multiplex PCR, while TCRdb's copy carries only in-frame clones and drops some. The sample contains about 38,000 clones, about 84% of which appear only once. Time point noted: week 5, during vaccination. All doses held 300 ug of mutant IDH1 20-mer peptide, with topical imiquimod. The sample in question was PBMCs, obtained from a glioma patient whose treatment included an IDH1 peptide vaccine. The clonotype comes from a man aged 40-49 years with glioma.

The CDR3 here is CASSGQGGSYEQYF. As DNA, the CDR3 is TGTGCCAGCAGCGGTCAGGGAGGCTCCTACGAGCAGTACTTC. The chain is built from TRBV27 and TRBJ2-7, with a weak D call TRBD2 (6 bases). The CDR3 totals 14 residues. The germline V and J ends were trimmed by 6 bases and 0 bases, with 12 bases remaining between them. Germline V gene sequence: CDR1 MNHEY, CDR2 SMNVEV (reference sequence).